This T cell receptor beta chain was recovered during a study of CD8 T cells in Susac syndrome. About the study: Treatment at blood withdrawal was none, corticosteroids, or intravenous immunoglobulin alone in Susac syndrome patients.

Trimming took 1 base from V and 4 from J, leaving 13 bases between them. CDR3 length equals 15 residues. In germline, CDR1 is SNHLY, CDR2 FYNNEI. Sequencing of TCR beta was undertaken in CD8+ and CD4+ T cells derived from blood. Study-wide results and limits: There were approximately 15 Susac-specific public clones in total CD8+ repertoires and several in CD8+ TEMRA repertoires.

Concerning this clonotype: Its antigen remains unidentified.

Random hexamers were used to reverse transcribe the RNA input (about 0.45 to 1 ug). TCRdb reanalysed the immunoSEQ multiplex PCR reads using MiXCR and keeps one entry per CDR3 protein. The profile shows 70,000 to 85,000 distinct CDR3 sequences, approximately 96% of them singletons. The source material was CD8+ T cells from PBMCs. This sequence originates from a human donor with Susac syndrome. The chain has TRBV2 and TRBJ1-2, with D possibly TRBD1 on 5 matching bases. CDR3 in DNA: TGTGCCAGCAGTGAAGTAGGAGGGGCCGGCTATGGCTACACCTTC. Its protein product is CASSEVGGAGYGYTF.